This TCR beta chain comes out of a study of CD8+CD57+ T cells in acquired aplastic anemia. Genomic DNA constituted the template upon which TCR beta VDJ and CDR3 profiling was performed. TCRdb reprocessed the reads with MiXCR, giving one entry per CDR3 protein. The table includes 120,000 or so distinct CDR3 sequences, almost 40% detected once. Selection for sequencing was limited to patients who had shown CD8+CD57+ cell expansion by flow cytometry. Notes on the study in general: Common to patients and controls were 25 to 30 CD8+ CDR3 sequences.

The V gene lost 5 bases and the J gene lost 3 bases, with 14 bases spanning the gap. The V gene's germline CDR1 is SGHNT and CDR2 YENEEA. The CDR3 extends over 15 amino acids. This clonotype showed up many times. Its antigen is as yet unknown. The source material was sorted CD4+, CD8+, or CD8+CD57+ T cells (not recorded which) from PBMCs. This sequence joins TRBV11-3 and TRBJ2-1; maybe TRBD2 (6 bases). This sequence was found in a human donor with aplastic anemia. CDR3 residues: CASSRGEANYNEQFF. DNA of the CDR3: TGTGCCAGCAGCCGAGGGGAGGCAAACTACAATGAGCAGTTCTTC.